The clone carrying this TCR beta chain ranks as medium-sized (0.01 to 0.1%). This sample was taken from a study of tumor-infiltrating lymphocytes in oesophageal squamous cell carcinoma. A single record per CDR3 protein comes from TCRdb applying MiXCR to the PCR reads. The data show tens of thousands of distinct CDR3 sequences, approximately 35% seen once. The V gene's germline CDR1 is SGHAT and CDR2 FQNNGV. V trimming: 7 bases; J trimming: 2 bases; junction bases outside the gene matches: 5. This CDR3 has 14 amino acids. This receptor was identified in a female donor with esophageal squamous cell carcinoma. The V and J genes are TRBV11-2 and TRBJ2-7; 10 bases agree with TRBD1. Sequenced: esophageal tumor tissue. The CDR3 is CASNRGQGPYEQYF. The CDR3 nucleotides read TGTGCCAGCAACCGGGGACAGGGGCCCTACGAGCAGTACTTC.